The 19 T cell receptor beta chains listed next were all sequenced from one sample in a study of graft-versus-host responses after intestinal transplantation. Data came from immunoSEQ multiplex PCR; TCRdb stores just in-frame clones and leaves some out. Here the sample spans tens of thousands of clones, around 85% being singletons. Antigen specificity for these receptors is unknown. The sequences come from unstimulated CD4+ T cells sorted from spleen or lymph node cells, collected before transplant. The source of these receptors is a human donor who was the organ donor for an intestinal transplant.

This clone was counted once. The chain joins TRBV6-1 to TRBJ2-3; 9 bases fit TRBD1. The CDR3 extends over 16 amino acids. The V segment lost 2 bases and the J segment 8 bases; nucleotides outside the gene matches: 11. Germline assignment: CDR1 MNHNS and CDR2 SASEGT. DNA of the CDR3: TGTGCCAGCAGTGAATATGGGACAGGGCGCCATTGTACGCAGTATTTT. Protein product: CASSEYGTGRHCTQYF.

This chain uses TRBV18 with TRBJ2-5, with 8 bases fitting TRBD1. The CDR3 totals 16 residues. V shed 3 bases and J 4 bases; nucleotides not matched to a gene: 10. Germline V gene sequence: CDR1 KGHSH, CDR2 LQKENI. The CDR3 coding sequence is TGTGCCAGCTCACCGCTCCTATTACAGGGGGGAGAGACCCAGTACTTC. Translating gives CASSPLLLQGGETQYF.

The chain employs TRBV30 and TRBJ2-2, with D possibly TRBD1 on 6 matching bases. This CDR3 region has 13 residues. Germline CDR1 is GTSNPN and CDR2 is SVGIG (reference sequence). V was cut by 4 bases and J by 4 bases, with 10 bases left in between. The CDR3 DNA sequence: TGTGCCTGGACGGGACACTTCACCGGGGAGCTGTTTTTT. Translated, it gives CAWTGHFTGELFF.

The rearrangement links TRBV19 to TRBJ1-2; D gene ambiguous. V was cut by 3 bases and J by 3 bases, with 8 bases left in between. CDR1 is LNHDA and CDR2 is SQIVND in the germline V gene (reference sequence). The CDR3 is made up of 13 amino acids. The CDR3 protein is CASSIWPYYGYTF. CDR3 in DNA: TGTGCCAGTAGTATTTGGCCCTACTATGGCTACACCTTC.

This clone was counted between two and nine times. CDR3 coding DNA: TGCGCCAGCAGCCAAGCCCCCCGGGACACCGGGGAGCTGTTTTTT. Amino acid sequence: CASSQAPRDTGELFF. The rearrangement links TRBV4-1 to TRBJ2-2; D ambiguous. There are 15 residues in the CDR3. Deletions cut 1 base from V and 3 bases from J, with 9 bases between. Germline CDR1 and CDR2: MGHRA and YSYEKL.

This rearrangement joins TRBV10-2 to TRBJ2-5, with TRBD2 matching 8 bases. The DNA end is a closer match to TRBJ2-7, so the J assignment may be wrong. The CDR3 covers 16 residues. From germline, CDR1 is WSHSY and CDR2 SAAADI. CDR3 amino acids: CASSEWASGRMGEQYF. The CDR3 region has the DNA TGCGCCAGCAGTGAGTGGGCCAGCGGGAGAATGGGCGAGCAGTACTTC.

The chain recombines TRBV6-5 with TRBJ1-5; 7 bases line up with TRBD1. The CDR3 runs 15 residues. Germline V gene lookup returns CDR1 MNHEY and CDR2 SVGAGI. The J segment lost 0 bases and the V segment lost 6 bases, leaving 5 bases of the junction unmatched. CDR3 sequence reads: CASRSGQVSNQPQHF. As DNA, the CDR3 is TGTGCCAGCAGATCCGGACAGGTTAGCAATCAGCCCCAGCATTTT.

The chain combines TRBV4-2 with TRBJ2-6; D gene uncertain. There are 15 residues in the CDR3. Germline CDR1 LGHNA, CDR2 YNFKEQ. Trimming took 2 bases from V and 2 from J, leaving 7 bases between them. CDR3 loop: CASSQPGAGANVLTF. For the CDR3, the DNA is TGTGCCAGCAGCCAACCAGGCGCTGGGGCCAACGTCCTGACTTTC.

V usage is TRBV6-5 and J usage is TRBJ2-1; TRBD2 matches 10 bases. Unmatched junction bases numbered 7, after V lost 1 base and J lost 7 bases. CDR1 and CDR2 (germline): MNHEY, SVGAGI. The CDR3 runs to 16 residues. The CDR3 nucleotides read TGTGCCAGCAGTTACTTCCCTAGCGGGGGAGGGAATGAGCAGTTCTTC. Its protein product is CASSYFPSGGGNEQFF.

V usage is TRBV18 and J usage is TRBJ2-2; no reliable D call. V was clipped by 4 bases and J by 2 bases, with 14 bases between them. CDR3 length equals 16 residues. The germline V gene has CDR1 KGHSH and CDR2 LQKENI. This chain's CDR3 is CASSLHWQTNTGELFF. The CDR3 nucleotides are TGTGCCAGCTCACTCCACTGGCAGACAAACACCGGGGAGCTGTTTTTT.

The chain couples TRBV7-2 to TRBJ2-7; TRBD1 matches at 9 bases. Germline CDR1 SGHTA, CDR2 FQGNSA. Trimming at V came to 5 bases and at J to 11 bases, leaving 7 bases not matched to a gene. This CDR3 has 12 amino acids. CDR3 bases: TGTGCCAGCAGCGGGCTACAGGGGGCTGAGTACTTC. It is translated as CASSGLQGAEYF.

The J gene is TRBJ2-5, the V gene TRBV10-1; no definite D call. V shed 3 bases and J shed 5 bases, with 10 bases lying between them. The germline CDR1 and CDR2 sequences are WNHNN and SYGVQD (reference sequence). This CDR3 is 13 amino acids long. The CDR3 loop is CASSDRSSETQYF. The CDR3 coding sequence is TGCGCCAGCAGTGACAGGTCGTCGGAGACCCAGTACTTC.

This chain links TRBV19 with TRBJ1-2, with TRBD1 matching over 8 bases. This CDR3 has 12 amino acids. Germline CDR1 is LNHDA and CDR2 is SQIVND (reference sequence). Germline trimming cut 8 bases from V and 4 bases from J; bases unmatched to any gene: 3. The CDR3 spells CASSGQGYGYTF. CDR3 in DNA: TGTGCCAGTTCCGGACAGGGCTATGGCTACACCTTC.

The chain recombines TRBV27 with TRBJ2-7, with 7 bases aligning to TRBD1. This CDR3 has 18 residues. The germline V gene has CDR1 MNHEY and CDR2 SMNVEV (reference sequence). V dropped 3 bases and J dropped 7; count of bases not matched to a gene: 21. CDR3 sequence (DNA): TGTGCCAGCAGTTTCTTTTCAACTCCGGGGACAGTGGGGCGGGAGCAGTACTTC. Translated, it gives CASSFFSTPGTVGREQYF.

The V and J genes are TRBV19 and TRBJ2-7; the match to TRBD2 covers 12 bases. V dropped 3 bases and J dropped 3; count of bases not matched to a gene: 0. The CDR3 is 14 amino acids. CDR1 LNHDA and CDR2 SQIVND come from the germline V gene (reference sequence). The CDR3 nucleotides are TGTGCCAGTAGTATGACTAGCGGGAGCTACGAGCAGTACTTC. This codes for CASSMTSGSYEQYF.

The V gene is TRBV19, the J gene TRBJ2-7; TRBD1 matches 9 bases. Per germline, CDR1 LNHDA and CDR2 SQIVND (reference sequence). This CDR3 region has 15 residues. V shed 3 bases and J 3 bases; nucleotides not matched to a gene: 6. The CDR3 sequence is CASSINRGPIYEQYF. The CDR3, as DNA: TGTGCCAGTAGTATCAACAGGGGGCCTATCTACGAGCAGTACTTC.

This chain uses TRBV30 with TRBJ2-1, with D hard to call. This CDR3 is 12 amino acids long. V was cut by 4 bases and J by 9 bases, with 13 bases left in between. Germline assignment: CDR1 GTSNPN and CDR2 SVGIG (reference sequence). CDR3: CAWNRGTSEQFF. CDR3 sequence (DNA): TGTGCCTGGAATCGAGGCACCAGTGAGCAGTTCTTC.

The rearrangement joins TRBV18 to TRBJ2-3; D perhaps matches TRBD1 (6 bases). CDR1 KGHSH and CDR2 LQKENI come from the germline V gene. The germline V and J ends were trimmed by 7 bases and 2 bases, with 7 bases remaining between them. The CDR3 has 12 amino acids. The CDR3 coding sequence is TGTGCCAGCTTGGGACACACAGATACGCAGTATTTT. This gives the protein CASLGHTDTQYF. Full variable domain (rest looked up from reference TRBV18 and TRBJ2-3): NAGVMQNPRHLVRRRGQEARLRCSPMKGHSHVYWYRQLPEEGLKFMVYLQKENIIDESGMPKERFSAEFPKEGPSILRIQQVVRGDSAAYFCASLGHTDTQYFGPGTRLTVL.

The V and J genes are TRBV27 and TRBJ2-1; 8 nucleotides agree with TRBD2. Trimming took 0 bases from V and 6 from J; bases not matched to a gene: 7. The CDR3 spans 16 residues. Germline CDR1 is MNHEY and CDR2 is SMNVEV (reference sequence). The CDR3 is CASSLSSGLDINEQFF. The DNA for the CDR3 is TGTGCCAGCAGTTTATCGTCGGGACTAGATATCAATGAGCAGTTCTTC.